These T cell receptor beta chains were read from a single sample in a study of blood T cell repertoires in COVID-19. The assay was immunoSEQ multiplex PCR, and TCRdb's table has in-frame clones only and misses some. The table has about 320,000 clones, approximately 91% seen once. Sequencing was carried out using PBMCs or T cells enriched from blood (not recorded which). These receptors all come from a woman aged 25 to 39 who had been exposed to COVID-19. The CDR3 runs from the conserved cysteine through the conserved F or W. The D gene is left open where the match is weak.

d_call j_call v_call cdr3_aa
TRBD1 TRBJ1-2 TRBV4-3 CASSQDMGQGVVGGYTF
TRBD1 TRBJ1-4 TRBV10-3 CAISEQQGTAEKLFF
- TRBJ2-2 TRBV2 CASSLESGPGELFF
- TRBJ2-2 TRBV29-1 CSADRYTGELFF
TRBD1 TRBJ1-6 TRBV4-3 CASSPSRGLTLHF
TRBD1 TRBJ1-2 TRBV29-1 CSVAGTGLRQYGYTF
- TRBJ2-2 TRBV28 CASSDGTLWVGELFF
TRBD1 TRBJ1-1 TRBV5-1 CASSLGGTANTEAFF
TRBD1 TRBJ1-6 TRBV7-9 CASSRDRGVSPLHF
TRBD1 TRBJ2-5 TRBV7-3 CASSLTTGRGETQYF
TRBD1 TRBJ1-2 TRBV4-2 CASSQGTGAHGYTF
- TRBJ2-7 TRBV7-9 CASSPIGTPHYEQYF
TRBD1 TRBJ2-7 TRBV6-5 CASSYDRGGYEQYF
- TRBJ1-3 TRBV6-1 CASSEYPDSGNTIYF
- TRBJ2-7 TRBV6-5 CASSRGHAYEQYF
- TRBJ2-7 TRBV6-5 CASSYGYVWATYEQYF
- TRBJ2-2 TRBV25-1 CASSEYGQGLFF
TRBD2 TRBJ2-5 TRBV2 CASSTDRTSQETQYF
TRBD1 TRBJ1-2 TRBV6-4 CASSPRAGGGGYGYTF
TRBD1 TRBJ2-2 TRBV18 CASSPAGGTGELFF
TRBD1 TRBJ1-1 TRBV12-5 CASGLEGQGADAFF
- TRBJ2-2 TRBV28 CASSLPGHPKELFF
- TRBJ1-1 TRBV4-3 CASSQLATGNTEAFF